The present entry profiles one T cell receptor (beta chain) with its context. This table comes from immunoSEQ multiplex PCR, and its TCRdb copy is limited to in-frame clones, with some not included. The repertoire holds 84,000 or so clones, with approximately 95% as singletons. The sample originates from a study of OX40 agonist ivuxolimab in advanced cancers. The CDR3 runs 13 residues. The germline V gene encodes CDR1 LGHNA and CDR2 YSLEER. Trimming shortened V by 1 base and J by 4 bases, and 8 bases separated the two germline ends. The sample was CD4+ or CD8+ T cells sorted from blood, taken in a trial of the OX40 agonist ivuxolimab. The gene calls are TRBV4-3 and TRBJ2-7; weak D call: TRBD1 (5 bases). This sequence was found in an adult with an advanced solid tumor such as melanoma, head and neck, liver or kidney cancer. CDR3: CASSQGQRYEQYF. The DNA of the CDR3 is TGCGCCAGCAGCCAAGGACAGAGGTACGAGCAGTACTTC.